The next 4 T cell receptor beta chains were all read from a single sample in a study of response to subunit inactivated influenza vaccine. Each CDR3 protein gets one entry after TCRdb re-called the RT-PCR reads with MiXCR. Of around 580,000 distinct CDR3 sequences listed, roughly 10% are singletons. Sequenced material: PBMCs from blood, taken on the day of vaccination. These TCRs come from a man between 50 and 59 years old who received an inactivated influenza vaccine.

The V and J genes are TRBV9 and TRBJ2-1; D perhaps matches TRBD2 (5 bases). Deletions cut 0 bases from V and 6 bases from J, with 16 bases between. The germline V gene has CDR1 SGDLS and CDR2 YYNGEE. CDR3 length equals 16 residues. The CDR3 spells CASSVVDGGSGNEQFF. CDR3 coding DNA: TGTGCCAGCAGCGTAGTGGATGGCGGGTCCGGCAATGAGCAGTTCTTC.

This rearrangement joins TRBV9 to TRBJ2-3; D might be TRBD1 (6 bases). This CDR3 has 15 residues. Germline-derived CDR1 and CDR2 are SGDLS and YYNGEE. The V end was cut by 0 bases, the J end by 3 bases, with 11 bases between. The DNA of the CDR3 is TGTGCCAGCAGCGTAGCAGGGGCTGGTACAGATACGCAGTATTTT. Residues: CASSVAGAGTDTQYF.

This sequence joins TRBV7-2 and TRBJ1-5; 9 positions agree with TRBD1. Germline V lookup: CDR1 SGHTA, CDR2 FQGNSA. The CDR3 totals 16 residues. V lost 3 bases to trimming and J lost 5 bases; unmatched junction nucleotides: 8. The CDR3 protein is CASSLTGGGLYQPQHF. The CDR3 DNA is TGTGCCAGCAGCTTGACAGGGGGGGGCCTTTATCAGCCCCAGCATTTT.

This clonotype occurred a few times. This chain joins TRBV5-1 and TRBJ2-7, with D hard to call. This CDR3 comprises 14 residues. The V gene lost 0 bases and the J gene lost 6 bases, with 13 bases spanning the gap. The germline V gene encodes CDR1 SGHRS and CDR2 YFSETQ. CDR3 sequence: CASSLDPTLGEQYF. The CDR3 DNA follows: TGCGCCAGCAGCTTGGATCCCACGTTGGGCGAGCAGTACTTC.